This TCR beta chain was sequenced for a study of cytomegalovirus exposure and HLA in healthy donors. About this clone itself: What it binds is not known.

The CDR3 is 15 amino acids. Germline lookup yields CDR1 MNHNY and CDR2 SVGAGI (reference sequence). V gave up 5 bases and J gave up 6 bases; unmatched junction bases: 8. Study-wide findings and caveats: The authors enumerated over 150 TCR beta chains as linked to cytomegalovirus.

Separate from the roughly 720-subject first cohort was the 120-subject validation cohort, to which the donors belonged. Sequenced by immunoSEQ multiplex PCR; TCRdb stores in-frame clones only, minus some. The data show around 220,000 clones, approximately 88% seen once. The sequenced sample consisted of PBMCs. The source is a woman younger than 45 in good health and CMV-seropositive. V gene TRBV6-6 combines with J gene TRBJ1-4; 8 bases map to TRBD1. In DNA, the CDR3 is TGTGCCAGCAGTACCCGGACAGGGTATGATGAAAAACTGTTTTTT. As protein: CASSTRTGYDEKLFF.